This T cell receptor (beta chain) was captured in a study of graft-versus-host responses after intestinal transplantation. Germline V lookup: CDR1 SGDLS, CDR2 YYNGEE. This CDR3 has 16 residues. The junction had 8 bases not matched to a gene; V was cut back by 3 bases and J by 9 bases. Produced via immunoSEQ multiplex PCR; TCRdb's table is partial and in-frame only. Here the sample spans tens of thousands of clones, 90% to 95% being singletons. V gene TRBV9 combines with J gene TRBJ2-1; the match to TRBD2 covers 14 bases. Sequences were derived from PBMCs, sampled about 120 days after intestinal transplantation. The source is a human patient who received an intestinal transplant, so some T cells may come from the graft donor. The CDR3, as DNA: TGTGCCAGCAGCGAGGGACTAGCGGGGGCTCGGGGTGAGCAGTTCTTC. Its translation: CASSEGLAGARGEQFF.